Below are 23 T cell receptor beta chains sequenced from a single sample in a study of blood T cell repertoires in COVID-19. TCRdb's table, derived via immunoSEQ multiplex PCR, lists solely in-frame clones and lacks some. Among some 300,000 clones listed, around nine tenths were seen once. The specimen was PBMCs or T cells enriched from blood (not recorded which). These TCRs come from a woman in her 40s who had recovered from COVID-19.

The chain recombines TRBV9 with TRBJ2-1; TRBD2 is a possible D gene (5 bases). CDR3 size: 16 residues. Deletions cut 4 bases from V and 4 bases from J, with 18 bases between. The germline V gene has CDR1 SGDLS and CDR2 YYNGEE. The CDR3 DNA is TGTGCCAGCAGCCTACGGGATAAGGGAGTATACAATGAGCAGTTCTTC. Protein: CASSLRDKGVYNEQFF. The full variable domain, completed using reference TRBV9 and TRBJ2-1, is DSGVTQTPKHLITATGQRVTLRCSPRSGDLSVYWYQQSLDQGLQFLIQYYNGEERAKGNILERFSAQQFPDLHSELNLSSLELGDSALYFCASSLRDKGVYNEQFFGPGTRLTVL.

The chain uses TRBV5-4 and TRBJ2-1, with D perhaps TRBD2 (5 bases). Germline CDR1 SGHNT, CDR2 YYREEE (reference sequence). The CDR3 covers 12 residues. V lost 4 bases and J lost 8, with 10 bases in between. DNA of the CDR3: TGTGCCAGCAGCCCGGACTCGTATGAGCAGTTCTTC. It is translated as CASSPDSYEQFF.

The chain carries TRBV11-2 and TRBJ2-3; D perhaps matches TRBD2 (7 bases). V lost 5 bases to trimming and J lost 6 bases, with 21 bases between them. The CDR3 has 16 amino acids. From germline, CDR1 is SGHAT and CDR2 FQNNGV. DNA for the CDR3: TGTGCCAGCAGCCAAACCGGCGCGGGGAGGGGGGATACGCAGTATTTT. Residues: CASSQTGAGRGDTQYF. Supplemented by reference TRBV11-2 and TRBJ2-3, the full variable domain reads EAGVAQSPRYKIIEKRQSVAFWCNPISGHATLYWYQQILGQGPKLLIQFQNNGVVDDSQLPKDRFSAERLKGVDSTLKIQPAKLEDSAVYLCASSQTGAGRGDTQYFGPGTRLTVL.

The DNA for the CDR3 is TGTGCCATCAGTGAATATAAGGGACAGGGGGACGAGCAGTACTTC. Its protein product is CAISEYKGQGDEQYF. The chain has TRBV10-3 and TRBJ2-7; 11 bases align to TRBD1. The CDR3 spans 15 residues. With V trimmed by 3 bases and J by 5 bases, 6 bases remained unmatched. Germline assignment: CDR1 ENHRY and CDR2 SYGVKD.

The rearrangement uses TRBV5-1 and TRBJ2-6; D may be TRBD1 (5 bases). Between the trimmed V and J ends, which lost 3 bases and 2 bases, there was a span of 9 bases. This CDR3 has 15 amino acids. Germline assignment: CDR1 SGHRS and CDR2 YFSETQ. CDR3 loop: CASSSQGTGANVLTF. CDR3 nucleotides: TGCGCCAGCAGCTCGCAGGGAACTGGGGCCAACGTCCTGACTTTC.

The chain has TRBV19 and TRBJ1-1, with D possibly being TRBD1 (5 bases). The CDR3 runs to 13 residues. CDR1 and CDR2 (germline): LNHDA, SQIVND (reference sequence). Trimming removed 7 bases at V and 3 bases at J, with 12 bases between. The DNA of the CDR3 is TGTGCCAGTACCCAGGGCCCCGACACTGAAGCTTTCTTT. Protein sequence: CASTQGPDTEAFF.

This clone appeared a single time. V is TRBV7-8 and J is TRBJ2-1; 10 nucleotides agree with TRBD2. V lost 1 base to trimming and J lost 0 bases; unmatched junction nucleotides: 6. Germline lookup yields CDR1 SGHVS and CDR2 FQNEAQ. CDR3 length: 18 residues. CDR3 bases: TGTGCCAGCAGCTTAGGGCTAGCGGGGGCCCTCTCCTACAATGAGCAGTTCTTC. Protein product: CASSLGLAGALSYNEQFF.

CDR3: CATGQGGYTGELFF. Written as DNA, the CDR3 is TGTGCCACAGGGCAAGGGGGCTACACCGGGGAGCTGTTTTTT. The chain recombines TRBV7-2 with TRBJ2-2; 7 bases match TRBD1. Germline CDR1 and CDR2: SGHTA and FQGNSA. The CDR3 is 14 amino acids. Germline trimming cut 10 bases from V and 3 bases from J; bases unmatched to any gene: 8.

The J gene is TRBJ2-3, the V gene TRBV11-2; 12 nucleotides agree with TRBD2. Germline V gene lookup returns CDR1 SGHAT and CDR2 FQNNGV. The V and J ends lost 3 bases and 4 bases, in that order; junction bases with no gene match: 5. The CDR3 length is 16 residues. CDR3 sequence (DNA): TGTGCCAGCAGCTTTAGACTAGCGGGGGCGGCAGATACGCAGTATTTT. Residues: CASSFRLAGAADTQYF.

This chain uses TRBV2 with TRBJ1-4; D might be TRBD1 (5 bases). The CDR3 runs to 14 residues. With 6 bases removed from V and 5 bases from J, the gap between germline ends came to 13 bases. Germline lookup yields CDR1 SNHLY and CDR2 FYNNEI. CDR3 nucleotide sequence: TGTGCCAGCAGAGAGACAGATCAAAATGAAAAACTGTTTTTT. Residues: CASRETDQNEKLFF.

V gene TRBV25-1 combines with J gene TRBJ2-1; D ambiguous. V was cut by 8 bases and J by 4 bases, with 12 bases left in between. The germline CDR1 and CDR2 sequences are MGHDK and SYGVNS. This CDR3 is built from 13 residues. CDR3 nucleotide sequence: TGTGCCAGCCAAACACAGATGTACAATGAGCAGTTCTTC. It translates to CASQTQMYNEQFF.

The chain couples TRBV21-1 to TRBJ2-6; no check of the table's D call, TRBD2, against the DNA was made. TRBV21-1 is annotated as a pseudogene. This CDR3 has 20 residues. The CDR3 is CASSLSMLGGFSSGANVLTF. Written as DNA, the CDR3 is TGTGCCAGCAGCCTCTCCATGCTGGGGGGGTTCAGCTCTGGGGCCAACGTCCTGACTTTC.

This chain connects TRBV30 to TRBJ2-1; D is unclear. Germline CDR1 GTSNPN, CDR2 SVGIG (reference sequence). The length of the CDR3 is 10 residues. V was cut by 1 base and J by 9 bases, with 4 bases left in between. DNA of the CDR3: TGTGCCTGGAGTGATAGTGAGCAGTTCTTC. Its protein is CAWSDSEQFF.

This clone was seen once. This sequence joins TRBV7-2 and TRBJ2-7; 12 nucleotides line up with TRBD2. V shed 4 bases and J 4 bases; nucleotides not matched to a gene: 8. Germline CDR1 reads SGHTA; CDR2 reads FQGNSA. The CDR3 consists of 16 residues. CDR3 sequence reads: CASSSNLAGGIYEQYF. For the CDR3, the DNA is TGTGCCAGCAGCTCTAATCTAGCGGGAGGGATTTACGAGCAGTACTTC.

The chain has TRBV23-1 and TRBJ2-2; 12 bases are shared with TRBD2. TRBV23-1 is placed among ORFs of uncertain function. V shed 3 bases and J 9 bases; nucleotides not matched to a gene: 5. This CDR3 has 15 amino acids. The CDR3 coding sequence is TGCGCCAGCAGTCAGACTAGCGGGAGTGATCGGGAGCTGTTTTTT. Encoded protein: CASSQTSGSDRELFF.

The gene calls are TRBV11-1 and TRBJ1-6, with a possible D match to TRBD1 (5 bases). The CDR3 length is 14 residues. CDR1 is SGHAT, CDR2 FQDESV, per germline (reference sequence). V lost 5 bases, J lost 7 bases, and 12 bases lay in between. CDR3 in DNA: TGTGCCAGCAGCCCAGGGAACAAGAATTCACCCCTCCACTTT. Translating gives CASSPGNKNSPLHF.

The chain has TRBV9 and TRBJ1-2, with 9 bases matching TRBD1. The CDR3 is made up of 16 amino acids. V was pared by 2 bases and J by 4 bases, with 9 bases of the junction left unmatched. CDR1 and CDR2 (germline): SGDLS, YYNGEE. The DNA of the CDR3 is TGTGCCAGCAGCGTTTCAATACAGGGGGCGGGCTATGGCTACACCTTC. It specifies CASSVSIQGAGYGYTF. Combining the CDR3 with reference TRBV9 and TRBJ1-2 gives the whole variable domain DSGVTQTPKHLITATGQRVTLRCSPRSGDLSVYWYQQSLDQGLQFLIQYYNGEERAKGNILERFSAQQFPDLHSELNLSSLELGDSALYFCASSVSIQGAGYGYTFGSGTRLTVV.

The V call is TRBV30, the J call TRBJ2-2; maybe TRBD1 (6 bases). This CDR3 contains 13 residues. Germline CDR1 and CDR2: GTSNPN and SVGIG (reference sequence). Deletions cut 5 bases from V and 0 bases from J, with 7 bases between. The CDR3, as DNA: TGTGCCTGGGACAGGACGAACACCGGGGAGCTGTTTTTT. Protein: CAWDRTNTGELFF.

This clone has just a few counts. The genes are TRBV2 and TRBJ2-1; perhaps TRBD2 as D (5 bases). The CDR3 is made up of 19 amino acids. The germline V and J ends were trimmed by 7 bases and 1 base, with 26 bases remaining between them. Germline CDR1 reads SNHLY; CDR2 reads FYNNEI. CDR3 protein: CASTGYPPGRRGSYNEQFF. The CDR3 DNA reads as TGTGCCAGCACAGGATATCCCCCCGGTCGCCGGGGTTCCTACAATGAGCAGTTCTTC.

This clone was observed a single time. This chain uses TRBV19 with TRBJ1-2; 7 nucleotides line up with TRBD1. This CDR3 has 13 residues. Unmatched junction bases numbered 0, after V lost 3 bases and J lost 2 bases. Germline V gene lookup returns CDR1 LNHDA and CDR2 SQIVND (reference sequence). The CDR3: CASSIRGNYGYTF. As DNA, the CDR3 is TGTGCCAGTAGTATCAGGGGGAACTATGGCTACACCTTC.

This clone was recorded once. V gene TRBV19 combines with J gene TRBJ2-7; D gene uncertain. Germline lookup yields CDR1 LNHDA and CDR2 SQIVND (reference sequence). The germline V and J ends were trimmed by 5 bases and 3 bases, with 17 bases remaining between them. The CDR3 runs to 15 residues. As DNA, the CDR3 is TGTGCCAGTAGTCCCCTGAACGCGGCGTACTACGAGCAGTACTTC. Residues: CASSPLNAAYYEQYF.

The rearrangement uses TRBV29-1 and TRBJ2-3, with a tentative D call TRBD2 (5 bases). V lost 2 bases and J 2 bases, leaving 14 bases between the germline ends. The CDR3 is made up of 15 amino acids. Looked up from germline, CDR1 is SQVTM and CDR2 is ANQGSEA. CDR3 sequence (DNA): TGCAGCGTTGAACCACCGGGATTTTTCACAGATACGCAGTATTTT. This encodes CSVEPPGFFTDTQYF.

The rearrangement uses TRBV19 and TRBJ1-5, with D tentatively TRBD1 (5 bases). Germline lookup yields CDR1 LNHDA and CDR2 SQIVND (reference sequence). Trimming cost V 7 bases and J 7 bases, with 20 bases left between them. The CDR3 is 15 residues long. CDR3 DNA sequence: TGTGCCAGTACCCCCGCCGGGGGGATGGAACAGCCCCAGCATTTT. Its protein product is CASTPAGGMEQPQHF.